Sequencing of this TCR beta chain was carried out in a study of blood T cell repertoires in COVID-19. The overall study: T cells, B-cell-depleted T cells, or PBMCs provided the cDNA or gDNA that served as material.

Repertoires were generated with immunoSEQ multiplex PCR, while TCRdb's copy carries only in-frame clones and drops some. The sample has around 180,000 clones, 86% seen once. This CDR3 has 13 amino acids. Trimming removed 4 bases at V and 2 bases at J, with 9 bases between. Looked up from germline, CDR1 is SEHNR and CDR2 is FQNEAQ (reference sequence). This sequence was found in a young woman with active or convalescent COVID-19. The rearrangement joins TRBV7-9 to TRBJ2-7, with D maybe TRBD2 (5 bases). The sample consisted of peripheral blood. The DNA for the CDR3 is TGTGCCAGCAGCTCAGACGGGACCTACGAGCAGTACTTC. Translation: CASSSDGTYEQYF. Filled out from reference TRBV7-9 and TRBJ2-7, the complete variable domain reads DTGVSQNPRHKITKRGQNVTFRCDPISEHNRLYWYRQTLGQGPEFLTYFQNEAQLEKSRLLSDRFSAERPKGSFSTLEIQRTEQGDSAMYLCASSSDGTYEQYFGPGTRLTVT.